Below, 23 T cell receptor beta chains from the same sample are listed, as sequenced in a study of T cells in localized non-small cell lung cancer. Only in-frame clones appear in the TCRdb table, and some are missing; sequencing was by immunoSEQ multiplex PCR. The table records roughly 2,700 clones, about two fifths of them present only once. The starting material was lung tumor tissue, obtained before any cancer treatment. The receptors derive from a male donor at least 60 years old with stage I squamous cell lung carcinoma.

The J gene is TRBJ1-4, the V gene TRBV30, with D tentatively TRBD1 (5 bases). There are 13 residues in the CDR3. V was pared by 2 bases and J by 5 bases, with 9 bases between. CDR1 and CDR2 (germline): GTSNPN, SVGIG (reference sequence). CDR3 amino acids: CAWSLGLNEKLFF. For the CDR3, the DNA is TGTGCCTGGAGTTTGGGACTCAATGAAAAACTGTTTTTT. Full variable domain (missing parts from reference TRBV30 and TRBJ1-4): SQTIHQWPATLVQPVGSPLSLECTVEGTSNPNLYWYRQAAGRGLQLLFYSVGIGQISSEVPQNLSASRPQDRQFILSSKKLLLSDSGFYLCAWSLGLNEKLFFGSGTQLSVL.

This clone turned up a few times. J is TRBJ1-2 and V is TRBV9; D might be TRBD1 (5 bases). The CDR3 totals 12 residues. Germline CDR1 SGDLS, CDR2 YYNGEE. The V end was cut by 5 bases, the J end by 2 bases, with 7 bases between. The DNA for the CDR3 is TGTGCCAGCAGTTGGGACAACTATGGCTACACCTTC. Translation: CASSWDNYGYTF.

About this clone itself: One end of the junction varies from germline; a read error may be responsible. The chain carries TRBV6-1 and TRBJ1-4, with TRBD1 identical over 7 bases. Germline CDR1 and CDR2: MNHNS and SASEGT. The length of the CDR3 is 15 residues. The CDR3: CAISEAGTDNEKLFF. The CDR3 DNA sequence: TGTGCCATCAGTGAAGCCGGGACAGATAATGAAAAACTGTTTTTT.

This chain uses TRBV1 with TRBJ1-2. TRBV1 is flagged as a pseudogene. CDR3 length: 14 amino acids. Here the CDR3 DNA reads TGCGCCAGCAGCCAAGATCCCGGCAGAGTAGGCTACACCTTC. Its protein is CASSQDPGRVGYTF.

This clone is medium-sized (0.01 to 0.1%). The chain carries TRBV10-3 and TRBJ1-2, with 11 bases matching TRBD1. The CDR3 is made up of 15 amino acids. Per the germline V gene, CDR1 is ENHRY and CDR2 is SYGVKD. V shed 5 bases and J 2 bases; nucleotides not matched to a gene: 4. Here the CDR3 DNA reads TGTGCCATCAGTTCCCGGGACAGGGGGAACTATGGCTACACCTTC. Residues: CAISSRDRGNYGYTF.

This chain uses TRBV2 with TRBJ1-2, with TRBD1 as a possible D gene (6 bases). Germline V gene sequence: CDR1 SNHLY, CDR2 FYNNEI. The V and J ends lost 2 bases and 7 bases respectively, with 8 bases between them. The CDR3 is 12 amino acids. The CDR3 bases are TGTGCCAGCAGTGAATCAGGGGTTGGCTACACCTTC. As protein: CASSESGVGYTF.

CDR3 in amino acids: CAWSEGYGNTIYF. The CDR3 bases are TGTGCCTGGAGTGAAGGCTATGGAAACACCATATATTTT. V and J are TRBV30 and TRBJ1-3; D gene ambiguous. Germline-derived CDR1 and CDR2 are GTSNPN and SVGIG (reference sequence). Trimming shortened V by 1 base and J by 3 bases, and 7 bases separated the two germline ends. The CDR3 has 13 residues.

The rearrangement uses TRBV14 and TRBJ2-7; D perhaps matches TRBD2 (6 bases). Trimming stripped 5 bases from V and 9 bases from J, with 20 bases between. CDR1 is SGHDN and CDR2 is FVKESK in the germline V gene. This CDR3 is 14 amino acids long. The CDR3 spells CASSYNPSAGGQYF. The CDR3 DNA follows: TGTGCCAGCAGCTACAACCCTAGCGCCGGAGGGCAGTACTTC.

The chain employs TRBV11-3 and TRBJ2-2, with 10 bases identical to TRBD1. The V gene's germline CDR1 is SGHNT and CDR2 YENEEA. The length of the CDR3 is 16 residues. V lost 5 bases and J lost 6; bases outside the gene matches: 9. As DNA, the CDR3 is TGTGCCAGCAGCCGACAGGGGGCGCGTAGTCCCGGGGAGCTGTTTTTT. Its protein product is CASSRQGARSPGELFF. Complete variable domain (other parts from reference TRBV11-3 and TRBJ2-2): EAGVVQSPRYKIIEKKQPVAFWCNPISGHNTLYWYLQNLGQGPELLIRYENEEAVDDSQLPKDRFSAERLKGVDSTLKIQPAELGDSAVYLCASSRQGARSPGELFFGEGSRLTVL.

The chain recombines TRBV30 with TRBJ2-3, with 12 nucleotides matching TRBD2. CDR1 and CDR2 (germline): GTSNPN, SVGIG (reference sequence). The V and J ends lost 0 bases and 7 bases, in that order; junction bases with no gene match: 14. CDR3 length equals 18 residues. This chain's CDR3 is CAWSVPRLAGVLPNTQYF. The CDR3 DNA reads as TGTGCCTGGAGTGTACCCAGACTAGCGGGAGTCCTCCCAAATACGCAGTATTTT.

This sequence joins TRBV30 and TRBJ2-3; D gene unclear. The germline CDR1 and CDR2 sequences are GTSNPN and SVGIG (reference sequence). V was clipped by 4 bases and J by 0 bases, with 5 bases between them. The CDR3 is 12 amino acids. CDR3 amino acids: CAWKHSTDTQYF. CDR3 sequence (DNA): TGTGCCTGGAAACATAGCACAGATACGCAGTATTTT.

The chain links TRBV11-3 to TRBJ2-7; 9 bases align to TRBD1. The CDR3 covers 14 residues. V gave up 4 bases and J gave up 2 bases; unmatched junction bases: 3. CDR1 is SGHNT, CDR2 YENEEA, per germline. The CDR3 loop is CASSSGTGPYEQYF. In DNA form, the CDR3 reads TGTGCCAGCAGCTCAGGGACAGGGCCCTACGAGCAGTACTTC.

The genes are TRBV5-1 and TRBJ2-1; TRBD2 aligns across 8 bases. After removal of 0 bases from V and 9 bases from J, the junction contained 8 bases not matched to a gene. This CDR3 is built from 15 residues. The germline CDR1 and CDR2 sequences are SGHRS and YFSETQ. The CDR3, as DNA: TGCGCCAGCAGCTTGGGTGCGGGAGGCATGACTGAGCAGTTCTTC. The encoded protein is CASSLGAGGMTEQFF.

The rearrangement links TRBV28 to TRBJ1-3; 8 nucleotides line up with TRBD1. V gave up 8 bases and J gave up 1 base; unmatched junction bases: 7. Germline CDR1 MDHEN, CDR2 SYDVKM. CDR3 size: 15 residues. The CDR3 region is CASGGYRGSGNTIYF. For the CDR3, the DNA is TGTGCCAGCGGGGGTTACAGGGGGTCTGGAAACACCATATATTTT.

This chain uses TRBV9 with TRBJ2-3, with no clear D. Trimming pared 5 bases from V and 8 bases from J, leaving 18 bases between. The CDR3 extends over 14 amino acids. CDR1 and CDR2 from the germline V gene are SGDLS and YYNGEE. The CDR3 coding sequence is TGTGCCAGCAGTGATCTGGCAGCGTTTGGTACGCAGTATTTT. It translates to CASSDLAAFGTQYF. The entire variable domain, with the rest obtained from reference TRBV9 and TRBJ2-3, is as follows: DSGVTQTPKHLITATGQRVTLRCSPRSGDLSVYWYQQSLDQGLQFLIQYYNGEERAKGNILERFSAQQFPDLHSELNLSSLELGDSALYFCASSDLAAFGTQYFGPGTRLTVL.

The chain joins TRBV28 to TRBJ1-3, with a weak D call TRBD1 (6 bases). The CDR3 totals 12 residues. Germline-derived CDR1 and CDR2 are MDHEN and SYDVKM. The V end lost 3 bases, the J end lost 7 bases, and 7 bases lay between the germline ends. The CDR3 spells CASSFTGNTIYF. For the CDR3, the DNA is TGTGCCAGCAGTTTCACAGGGAACACCATATATTTT.

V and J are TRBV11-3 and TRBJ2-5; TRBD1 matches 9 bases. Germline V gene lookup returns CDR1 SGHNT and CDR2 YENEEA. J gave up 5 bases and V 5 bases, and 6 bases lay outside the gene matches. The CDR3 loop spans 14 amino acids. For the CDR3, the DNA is TGTGCCAGCAGCCTCGACAGGGGGGGGGAGACCCAGTACTTC. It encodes CASSLDRGGETQYF.

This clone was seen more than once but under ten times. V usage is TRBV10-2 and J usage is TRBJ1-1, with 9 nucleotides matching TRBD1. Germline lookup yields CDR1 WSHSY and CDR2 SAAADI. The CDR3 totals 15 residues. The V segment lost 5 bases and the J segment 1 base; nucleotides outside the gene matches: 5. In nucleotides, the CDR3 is TGCGCCAGCAGTTACCCGGGACAGGGGAACACTGAAGCTTTCTTT. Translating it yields CASSYPGQGNTEAFF.

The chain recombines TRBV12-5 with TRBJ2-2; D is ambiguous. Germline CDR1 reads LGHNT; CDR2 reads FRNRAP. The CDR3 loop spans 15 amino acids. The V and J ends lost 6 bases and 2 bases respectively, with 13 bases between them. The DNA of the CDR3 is TGTGCTAGTGGCCCCGGGCCCCTCAACACCGGGGAGCTGTTTTTT. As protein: CASGPGPLNTGELFF.

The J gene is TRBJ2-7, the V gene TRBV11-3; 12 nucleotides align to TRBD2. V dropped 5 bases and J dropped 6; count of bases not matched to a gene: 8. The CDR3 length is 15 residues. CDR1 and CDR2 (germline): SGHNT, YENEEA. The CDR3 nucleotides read TGTGCCAGCAGCATCCTAGCGGGAGGGCCCAGCGAGCAGTACTTC. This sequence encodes CASSILAGGPSEQYF.

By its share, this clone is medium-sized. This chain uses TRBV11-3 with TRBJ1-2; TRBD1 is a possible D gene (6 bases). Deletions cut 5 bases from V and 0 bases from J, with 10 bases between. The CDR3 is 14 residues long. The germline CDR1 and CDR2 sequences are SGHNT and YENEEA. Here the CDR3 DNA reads TGTGCCAGCAGCCTACAGGGAGCTAACTATGGCTACACCTTC. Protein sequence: CASSLQGANYGYTF.

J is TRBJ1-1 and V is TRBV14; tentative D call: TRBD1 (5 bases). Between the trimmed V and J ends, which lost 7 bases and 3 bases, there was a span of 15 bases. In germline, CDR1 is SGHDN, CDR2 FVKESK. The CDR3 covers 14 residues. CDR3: CASTPFVGDTEAFF. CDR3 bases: TGTGCCAGCACCCCTTTTGTGGGGGACACTGAAGCTTTCTTT.

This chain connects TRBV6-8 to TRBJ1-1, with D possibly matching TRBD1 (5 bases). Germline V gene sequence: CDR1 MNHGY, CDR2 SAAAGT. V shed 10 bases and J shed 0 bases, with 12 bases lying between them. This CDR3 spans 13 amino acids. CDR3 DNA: TGTGCCATTCGTCGGGGGGTGAACACTGAAGCTTTCTTT. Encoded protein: CAIRRGVNTEAFF.